The rows below give T cell receptor beta chains drawn from one sample of a study of T cell changes during pregnancy in multiple sclerosis. Assay: immunoSEQ multiplex PCR; the TCRdb copy retains only in-frame clones and omits some. Seen here are around 41,000 clones, approximately 90% observed once, and the top ten hold approximately 1.4%. Sequencing was performed on PBMCs (not recorded whether the cells were cultured). The receptors were sampled from a female donor with multiple sclerosis, enrolled in a pregnancy study. Each CDR3 is given with its conserved first and last residue. Rows may omit the clone size; those that give it use once, few, many or a size class.

clone size: -
J gene: TRBJ1-2
V gene: TRBV9
CDR3 protein: CASSVEPEGVYGYTF

clone size: -
J gene: TRBJ1-4
V gene: TRBV9
CDR3 protein: CASSVGRDAATNEKLFF

clone size: -
J gene: TRBJ1-2
V gene: TRBV5-6
CDR3 protein: CASSFSLGYTF

clone size: -
J gene: TRBJ1-4
V gene: TRBV28
CDR3 protein: CASSPNTWGKLFF

clone size: -
J gene: TRBJ2-2
V gene: TRBV30
CDR3 protein: CAWSDLKQGAIPNTGELFF

clone size: -
J gene: TRBJ1-2
V gene: TRBV4-3
CDR3 protein: CASRPRLQGARDGYTF

clone size: -
J gene: TRBJ2-3
V gene: TRBV9
CDR3 protein: CASSVGTATDTQYF

clone size: -
J gene: TRBJ1-2
V gene: TRBV5-3
CDR3 protein: CARSTGQGTDGYTF

clone size: -
J gene: TRBJ1-2
V gene: TRBV7-2
CDR3 protein: CASSSIGQGYTF

clone size: -
J gene: TRBJ1-4
V gene: TRBV19
CDR3 protein: CASSMDGEKLFF

clone size: -
J gene: TRBJ2-2
V gene: TRBV7-2
CDR3 protein: CASSKGLTGGSNTGELFF

clone size: once
J gene: TRBJ2-3
V gene: TRBV5-1
CDR3 protein: CASSSGTSAFSDTQYF